This T cell receptor beta chain came from a study of blood T cell repertoires in COVID-19. The wider study: Samples of COVID-19 (acute and convalescent) were obtained from the United States, Italy and Spain. From T cells, B-cell-depleted T cells, or PBMCs came the material, which was cDNA or gDNA.

This CDR3 contains 16 residues. Germline lookup yields CDR1 LNHDA and CDR2 SQIVND (reference sequence). V lost 10 bases, J lost 4 bases, and 18 bases stayed unmatched. Authors' processing steps: From reference gene primer amplification, estimates of nucleated cell counts were derived. Only in-frame clones appear in the TCRdb table, and some are missing; sequencing was by immunoSEQ multiplex PCR. V and J calls and clone size come straight from that table; D and trimming were deduced from the DNA. The repertoire holds about 240,000 clones, with around 90% as singletons. Sequenced material: peripheral blood. The TCR originated in a man in his fifties or sixties who had recovered from COVID-19. The gene calls are TRBV19 and TRBJ1-2, with 7 bases aligning to TRBD1. The CDR3 is CATKGALTRAPYGYTF. The CDR3 coding sequence is TGTGCCACTAAGGGGGCCCTCACCCGGGCCCCCTATGGCTACACCTTC.